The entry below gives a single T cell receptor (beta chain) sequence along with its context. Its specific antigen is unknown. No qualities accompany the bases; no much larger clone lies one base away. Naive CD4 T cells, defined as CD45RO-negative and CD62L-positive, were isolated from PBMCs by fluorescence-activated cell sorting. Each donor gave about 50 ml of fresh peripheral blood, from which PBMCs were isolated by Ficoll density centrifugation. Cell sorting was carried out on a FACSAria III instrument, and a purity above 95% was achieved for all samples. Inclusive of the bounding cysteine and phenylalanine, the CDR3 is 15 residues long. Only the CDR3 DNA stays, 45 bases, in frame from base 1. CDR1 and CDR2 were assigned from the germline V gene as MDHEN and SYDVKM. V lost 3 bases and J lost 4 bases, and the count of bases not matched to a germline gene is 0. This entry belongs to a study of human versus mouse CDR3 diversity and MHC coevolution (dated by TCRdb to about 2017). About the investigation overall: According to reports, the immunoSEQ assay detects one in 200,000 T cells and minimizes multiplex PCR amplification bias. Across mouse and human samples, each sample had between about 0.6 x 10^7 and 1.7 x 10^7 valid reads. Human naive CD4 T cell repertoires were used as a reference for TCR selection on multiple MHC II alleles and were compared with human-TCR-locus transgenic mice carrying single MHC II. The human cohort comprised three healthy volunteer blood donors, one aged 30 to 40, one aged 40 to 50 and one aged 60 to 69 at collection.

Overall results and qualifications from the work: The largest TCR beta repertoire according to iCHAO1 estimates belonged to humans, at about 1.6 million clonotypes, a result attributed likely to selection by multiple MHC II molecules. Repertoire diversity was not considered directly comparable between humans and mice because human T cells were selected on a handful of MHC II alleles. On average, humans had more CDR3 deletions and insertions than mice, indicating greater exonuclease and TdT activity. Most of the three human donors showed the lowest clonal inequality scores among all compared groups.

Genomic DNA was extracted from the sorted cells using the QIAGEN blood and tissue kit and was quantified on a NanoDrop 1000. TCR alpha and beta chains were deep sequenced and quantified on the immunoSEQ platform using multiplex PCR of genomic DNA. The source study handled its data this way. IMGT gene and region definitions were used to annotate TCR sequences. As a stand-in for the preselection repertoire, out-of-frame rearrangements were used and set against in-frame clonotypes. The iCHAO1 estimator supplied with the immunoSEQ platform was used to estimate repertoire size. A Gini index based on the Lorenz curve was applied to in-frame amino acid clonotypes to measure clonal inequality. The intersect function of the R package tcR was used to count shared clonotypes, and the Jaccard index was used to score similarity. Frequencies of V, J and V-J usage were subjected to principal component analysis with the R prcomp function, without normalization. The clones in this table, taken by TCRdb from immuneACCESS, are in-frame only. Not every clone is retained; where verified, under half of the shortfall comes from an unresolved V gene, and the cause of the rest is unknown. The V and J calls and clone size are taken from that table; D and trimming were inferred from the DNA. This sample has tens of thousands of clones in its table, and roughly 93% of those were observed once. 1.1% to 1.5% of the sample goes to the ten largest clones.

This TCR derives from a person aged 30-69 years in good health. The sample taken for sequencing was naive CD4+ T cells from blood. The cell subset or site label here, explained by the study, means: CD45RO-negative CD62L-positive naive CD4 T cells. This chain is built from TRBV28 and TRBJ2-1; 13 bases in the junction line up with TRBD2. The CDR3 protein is CASSLGLAGYNEQFF. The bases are TGTGCCAGCAGTTTGGGACTAGCGGGATACAATGAGCAGTTCTTC.